This T cell receptor beta chain was sequenced in a study of cytotoxic CD8 clonotypes in ibrutinib-treated CLL. The junction had 11 bases not matched to a gene; V was cut back by 4 bases and J by 4 bases. Looked up from germline, CDR1 is GTSNPN and CDR2 is SVGIG (reference sequence). The CDR3 is 16 amino acids. Sequencing used immunoSEQ multiplex PCR; TCRdb keeps in-frame clones, though not all of them. The top ten clones hold about 24% of a sample with about 50,000 clones, 54% of them seen once. The source material was PBMCs, sampled at disease progression, from a patient treated with ibrutinib. The gene calls are TRBV30 and TRBJ2-2, with 8 bases aligning to TRBD1. The receptor was isolated from a human donor with chronic lymphocytic leukemia. CDR3: CAWTDRGGGGTGELFF. The CDR3 DNA follows: TGTGCCTGGACAGACAGGGGCGGAGGGGGCACCGGGGAGCTGTTTTTT.